This note documents a single T cell receptor (beta chain) sequence. These data originate in a study of shared clonotypes between healthy human individuals. CDR3 length: 13 residues. The ends lost 6 bases at V and 6 bases at J; junction bases unmatched: 6. Germline CDR1 is MRHNA and CDR2 is SNTAGT. Profiled with immunoSEQ multiplex PCR; TCRdb holds only in-frame clones, not every one. The table records around 1 million clones, around 80% of them present only once. This sequence was found in a man between 18 and 29 years old in good health. What was sequenced was memory CD4+ T cells sorted from blood. As to subset: CD45RA-negative fraction. The chain joins TRBV6-4 to TRBJ2-3, with 7 nucleotides matching TRBD2. The CDR3: CASRRTSVDTQYF. In DNA, the CDR3 is TGTGCCAGCAGACGTACTAGCGTGGATACGCAGTATTTT.